This T cell receptor beta chain was documented in a study of early T cells in non-severe SARS-CoV-2 infection. In the study overall: Sequencing targeted bulk RNA from unsorted whole blood, leaving chains unpaired. Findings and limits, study-wide: The VDJdb matching leaned toward anti-spike CD8 responses and overlooked private and CD4 specificities.

CDR3 length: 13 amino acids. V shed 6 bases, J shed 7 bases, and the junction held 8 bases outside the gene matches. Per germline, CDR1 LNHDA and CDR2 SQIVND (reference sequence). A word on this clonotype: Its matching antigen is unknown.

The protocol attached unique molecular identifiers to individual cDNA molecules. TCRdb independently ran MiXCR on the 5' RACE reads; one entry per CDR3 protein. Of around 80,000 distinct CDR3 sequences in the sample, roughly an eighth are singletons; the top ten hold approximately 1.3%. Sequencing input: whole blood. This clonotype was obtained from an adult who was a healthcare worker with PCR-confirmed SARS-CoV-2 infection or an uninfected control (not recorded which). The chain recombines TRBV19 with TRBJ2-5; TRBD1 aligns across 7 bases. For the CDR3, the DNA is TGTGCCAGTAGCCTGACAGGGACCGGGACCCAGTACTTC. This codes for CASSLTGTGTQYF.